The rows below give T cell receptor beta chains drawn from one sample of a study of blood T cell repertoires in COVID-19. Repertoires were generated with immunoSEQ multiplex PCR, while TCRdb's copy carries only in-frame clones and drops some. The table includes over 200,000 clones, around four fifths detected once. The sample was peripheral blood. These receptors all stem from a man between 40 and 49 years old with acute or convalescent COVID-19. The CDR3 runs from the conserved cysteine through the conserved F or W. The D gene is left open where the match is weak. Clone size appears in some rows only: once, few, many, or a class for an expanded clone.

NA	TRBV7-6	NA	TRBJ2-7	CASSLSRYEQYF	TGTGCCAGCAGCTTAAGCCGCTACGAGCAGTACTTC
NA	TRBV10-3	once	TRBJ2-7	CATSSSESSYEQYF	TGTGCCACCTCCAGTTCAGAAAGCTCCTACGAGCAGTACTTC
TRBD2	TRBV6-2/TRBV6-3	once	TRBJ2-7	CASSYSRTSGRAFSYEQYF	TGTGCCAGCAGTTACTCGAGGACTAGCGGGAGGGCATTCTCCTACGAGCAGTACTTC
NA	TRBV7-3	NA	TRBJ1-1	CASSSLGGANTEAFF	TGTGCCAGCAGCTCGCTCGGGGGGGCGAACACTGAAGCTTTCTTT
TRBD1	TRBV14	NA	TRBJ1-1	CASSLIGTGVTEAFF	TGTGCCAGCAGCCTTATAGGGACAGGGGTAACTGAAGCTTTCTTT
TRBD2	TRBV5-4	NA	TRBJ2-1	CASSPGTSGSNEQFF	TGTGCCAGCAGCCCAGGGACTAGCGGGAGTAATGAGCAGTTCTTC
NA	TRBV7-8	NA	TRBJ2-2	CASNEGTSNTGELFF	TGTGCCAGCAACGAGGGGACTTCGAACACCGGGGAGCTGTTTTTT
TRBD2	TRBV7-9	NA	TRBJ2-5	CASSRGGLAGSETQYF	TGTGCCAGCAGCCGAGGGGGACTAGCGGGATCAGAGACCCAGTACTTC
TRBD1	TRBV6-5	NA	TRBJ1-5	CASITDRGYNQPQHF	TGTGCCAGCATCACGGACAGGGGCTACAATCAGCCCCAGCATTTT
TRBD2	TRBV19	NA	TRBJ2-1	CASSNLAGGYNEQFF	TGTGCCAGTAGTAACCTAGCGGGAGGCTACAATGAGCAGTTCTTC
NA	TRBV25-1	NA	TRBJ1-2	CASRGLDYGYTF	TGTGCCAGCAGGGGGCTGGACTATGGCTACACCTTC
NA	TRBV19	NA	TRBJ2-1	CASSIARELNEQFF	TGTGCCAGTAGTATCGCTCGTGAGCTTAATGAGCAGTTCTTC
NA	TRBV11-2	NA	TRBJ1-3	CASSLYGASGNTIYF	TGTGCCAGCAGCCTCTATGGGGCCTCTGGAAACACCATATATTTT
NA	TRBV5-1	NA	TRBJ1-3	CASSLGTSGNTIYF	TGCGCCAGCAGCTTAGGGACTTCTGGAAACACCATATATTTT
NA	TRBV27	NA	TRBJ2-1	CASSSTWSRVYEQFF	TGTGCCAGCAGTTCTACTTGGTCGCGGGTATATGAGCAGTTCTTC
TRBD1	TRBV27	NA	TRBJ1-5	CASSSRGQISNQPQHF	TGTGCCAGCAGTTCGAGGGGACAGATTAGCAATCAGCCCCAGCATTTT
TRBD2	TRBV14	NA	TRBJ2-6	CASSQDEAGRAVSGANVLTF	TGTGCCAGCAGCCAAGATGAGGCCGGGAGGGCGGTTTCTGGGGCCAACGTCCTGACTTTC
TRBD2	TRBV5-1	NA	TRBJ2-1	CASRNEVAGGYNEQFF	TGCGCCAGCAGGAATGAGGTAGCGGGAGGCTACAATGAGCAGTTCTTC
TRBD1	TRBV28	NA	TRBJ1-4	CASSSSGTGGKLFF	TGTGCCAGCAGTTCTTCCGGGACAGGAGGAAAACTGTTTTTT
TRBD1	TRBV12-3/TRBV12-4	once	TRBJ1-2	CASSSQGAGGYTF	TGTGCCAGCAGTTCGCAGGGGGCGGGGGGCTACACCTTC
NA	TRBV6-1	NA	TRBJ2-7	CASSEADVRDEQYF	TGTGCCAGCAGTGAAGCCGACGTGAGGGACGAGCAGTACTTC
TRBD1	TRBV27	NA	TRBJ1-2	CASSPRGANYGYTF	TGTGCCAGCAGTCCCAGGGGGGCTAACTATGGCTACACCTTC
TRBD2	TRBV4-2	NA	TRBJ2-1	CASSQGTSDWNEQFF	TGTGCCAGCAGCCAAGGGACTAGCGACTGGAATGAGCAGTTCTTC
NA	TRBV6-1	NA	TRBJ2-2	CASREDYLSAGELFF	TGTGCCAGCAGGGAAGACTACCTCTCCGCCGGGGAGCTGTTTTTT
NA	TRBV19	NA	TRBJ2-1	CASSMGRHGGASYNEQFF	TGTGCCAGTAGTATGGGCCGCCACGGGGGAGCCTCCTACAATGAGCAGTTCTTC
NA	TRBV7-2	NA	TRBJ1-1	CASSLGGAGNTEAFF	TGTGCCAGCAGCTTAGGTGGGGCAGGGAACACTGAAGCTTTCTTT
TRBD1	TRBV11-3	NA	TRBJ2-7	CASSQGDRPYEQYF	TGTGCCAGCAGTCAGGGGGACAGGCCCTACGAGCAGTACTTC
TRBD1	TRBV12-3/TRBV12-4	NA	TRBJ1-2	CASSSLGGGGYTF	TGTGCCAGCAGTTCCTTAGGGGGCGGCGGCTACACCTTC
NA	TRBV4-2	NA	TRBJ1-5	CASSHRRRGLINSNQPQHF	TGTGCCAGCAGCCACCGGAGGCGGGGGTTAATAAATAGCAATCAGCCCCAGCATTTT
NA	TRBV19	NA	TRBJ1-6	CASGARSSYNSPLHF	TGTGCCAGTGGGGCACGAAGCTCCTATAATTCACCCCTCCACTTT
TRBD2	TRBV18	NA	TRBJ2-1	CASSPLAGGTYNEQFF	TGTGCCAGCTCGCCTCTAGCGGGAGGTACCTACAATGAGCAGTTCTTC